This is a list of T cell receptor beta chains from one sample in a study of blood T cell repertoires in COVID-19. Only in-frame clones appear in the TCRdb table, and some are missing; sequencing was by immunoSEQ multiplex PCR. The sample lists around 280,000 clones, around four fifths seen once, with approximately 4.1% in the top ten. Material for sequencing was peripheral blood. These TCRs come from a woman between 45 and 65 years old with active or convalescent COVID-19. Each CDR3 is given with its conserved first and last residue. D genes are given only for firm matches. The listing skips clone size in some rows; elsewhere it reads once, few, many or a size class.

v_gene: TRBV19
abundance: .
j_gene: TRBJ2-3
d_gene: TRBD2
CDR3aa: CASMVREGTDTQYF
CDR3nt: TGTGCCAGTATGGTCAGGGAGGGGACAGATACGCAGTATTTT

v_gene: TRBV5-6
abundance: .
j_gene: TRBJ1-2
d_gene: .
CDR3aa: CASSLDLTGFGGYTF
CDR3nt: TGTGCCAGCAGCTTGGACTTAACAGGGTTCGGTGGCTACACCTTC

v_gene: TRBV5-1
abundance: .
j_gene: TRBJ2-7
d_gene: TRBD2
CDR3aa: CASSPNLRLAGGTEQYF
CDR3nt: TGCGCCAGCAGCCCAAACCTCCGACTAGCGGGTGGGACTGAGCAGTACTTC

v_gene: TRBV30
abundance: .
j_gene: TRBJ1-5
d_gene: .
CDR3aa: CAWSGGMDQPQHF
CDR3nt: TGTGCCTGGAGTGGCGGGATGGATCAGCCCCAGCATTTT

v_gene: TRBV18
abundance: once
j_gene: TRBJ2-1
d_gene: TRBD2
CDR3aa: CASSPIGTSGAYNEQFF
CDR3nt: TGTGCCAGCTCACCAATTGGGACTAGCGGAGCCTACAATGAGCAGTTCTTC

v_gene: TRBV18
abundance: .
j_gene: TRBJ1-1
d_gene: TRBD1
CDR3aa: CASSPDRVQEAFF
CDR3nt: TGTGCCAGCTCACCGGACAGGGTTCAGGAAGCTTTCTTT

v_gene: TRBV6-5
abundance: .
j_gene: TRBJ1-3
d_gene: .
CDR3aa: CASRAGNTIYF
CDR3nt: TGTGCCAGCAGAGCAGGAAACACCATATATTTT

v_gene: TRBV7-8
abundance: .
j_gene: TRBJ2-1
d_gene: .
CDR3aa: CASSLASAGNHNEQFF
CDR3nt: TGTGCCAGCAGCTTAGCCTCAGCGGGTAACCACAATGAGCAGTTCTTC

v_gene: TRBV28
abundance: .
j_gene: TRBJ2-2
d_gene: TRBD1
CDR3aa: CASSVGQGSTGELFF
CDR3nt: TGTGCCAGCAGTGTGGGACAGGGAAGCACCGGGGAGCTGTTTTTT

v_gene: TRBV11-2
abundance: .
j_gene: TRBJ2-3
d_gene: .
CDR3aa: CASSTGLPQRYF
CDR3nt: TGTGCCAGCAGCACGGGACTCCCCCAGAGGTATTTT

v_gene: TRBV5-1
abundance: .
j_gene: TRBJ2-7
d_gene: TRBD2
CDR3aa: CASSLGNMGLAGASYEQYF
CDR3nt: TGCGCCAGCAGCTTGGGAAATATGGGACTAGCGGGAGCCTCCTACGAGCAGTACTTC

v_gene: TRBV3-1/TRBV3-2
abundance: .
j_gene: TRBJ2-2
d_gene: .
CDR3aa: CASSQVIGTGELFF
CDR3nt: TGTGCCAGCAGCCAAGTTATCGGGACCGGGGAGCTGTTTTTT

v_gene: TRBV28
abundance: .
j_gene: TRBJ1-2
d_gene: TRBD1
CDR3aa: CATIGTGRIYGYTF
CDR3nt: TGTGCCACCATCGGGACAGGGAGGATCTATGGCTACACCTTC

v_gene: TRBV13
abundance: .
j_gene: TRBJ2-7
d_gene: .
CDR3aa: CASSLFRYEQYF
CDR3nt: TGTGCCAGCAGCCTTTTCAGGTACGAGCAGTACTTC

v_gene: TRBV28
abundance: .
j_gene: TRBJ1-5
d_gene: .
CDR3aa: CASSPGSGGGNQPQHF
CDR3nt: TGTGCCAGCTCCCCGGGGTCCGGCGGGGGCAATCAGCCCCAGCATTTT

v_gene: TRBV2
abundance: .
j_gene: TRBJ1-3
d_gene: .
CDR3aa: CASRGGGSGNTIYF
CDR3nt: TGTGCCAGCAGAGGGGGTGGCTCTGGAAACACCATATATTTT

v_gene: TRBV2
abundance: .
j_gene: TRBJ1-1
d_gene: .
CDR3aa: CASSEARGPNTEAFF
CDR3nt: TGTGCCAGCAGTGAAGCGCGGGGCCCGAACACTGAAGCTTTCTTT

v_gene: TRBV5-6
abundance: .
j_gene: TRBJ2-7
d_gene: .
CDR3aa: CASSLITGSYEQYF
CDR3nt: TGTGCCAGCAGCTTAATTACAGGGAGCTACGAGCAGTACTTC

v_gene: TRBV25-1
abundance: .
j_gene: TRBJ1-2
d_gene: .
CDR3aa: CASSEYTNYGYTF
CDR3nt: TGTGCCAGCAGTGAATATACTAACTATGGCTACACCTTC

v_gene: TRBV27
abundance: .
j_gene: TRBJ2-1
d_gene: TRBD1
CDR3aa: CASSLVNRGFSDEQFF
CDR3nt: TGTGCCAGCAGTTTAGTGAACAGGGGATTTTCCGATGAGCAGTTCTTC

v_gene: TRBV7-2
abundance: once
j_gene: TRBJ2-7
d_gene: .
CDR3aa: CASSLIAGGRASYEQYF
CDR3nt: TGTGCCAGCAGCTTAATTGCAGGGGGGAGAGCCTCCTACGAGCAGTACTTC

v_gene: TRBV5-4
abundance: .
j_gene: TRBJ2-7
d_gene: TRBD1
CDR3aa: CASSSRDRGREQYF
CDR3nt: TGTGCCAGCAGCAGCCGGGACAGGGGCCGCGAGCAGTACTTC

v_gene: TRBV28
abundance: .
j_gene: TRBJ2-3
d_gene: TRBD1
CDR3aa: CASRTGEVTDTQYF
CDR3nt: TGTGCCAGTCGGACAGGCGAAGTGACAGATACGCAGTATTTT

v_gene: TRBV19
abundance: .
j_gene: TRBJ2-7
d_gene: .
CDR3aa: CASSGQGRYEQYF
CDR3nt: TGTGCCAGTAGTGGGCAGGGCCGCTACGAGCAGTACTTC

v_gene: TRBV23-1
abundance: .
j_gene: TRBJ2-7
d_gene: TRBD2
CDR3aa: CASSRSGRVIYEQYF
CDR3nt: TGCGCCAGCAGTCGAAGCGGGAGAGTTATCTACGAGCAGTACTTC

v_gene: TRBV5-1
abundance: once
j_gene: TRBJ2-5
d_gene: TRBD1
CDR3aa: CASGLPGQGFVAETQYF
CDR3nt: TGCGCCAGCGGTCTTCCGGGACAGGGTTTCGTGGCCGAGACCCAGTACTTC

v_gene: TRBV6-2/TRBV6-3
abundance: .
j_gene: TRBJ2-7
d_gene: .
CDR3aa: CASSYEGTPPWNEQYF
CDR3nt: TGTGCCAGCAGTTACGAGGGGACACCCCCTTGGAACGAGCAGTACTTC

v_gene: TRBV5-1
abundance: .
j_gene: TRBJ1-2
d_gene: TRBD1
CDR3aa: CASSLDTQGAGGYTF
CDR3nt: TGCGCCAGCAGCTTGGACACACAGGGGGCTGGAGGCTACACCTTC

v_gene: TRBV5-5
abundance: many
j_gene: TRBJ2-1
d_gene: TRBD2
CDR3aa: CASSFGTSGRAGEQFF
CDR3nt: TGTGCCAGCAGCTTTGGGACTAGCGGGAGGGCCGGGGAGCAGTTCTTC

v_gene: TRBV5-6
abundance: .
j_gene: TRBJ2-3
d_gene: .
CDR3aa: CASSRFPDTQYF
CDR3nt: TGTGCCAGCAGCCGGTTTCCAGATACGCAGTATTTT

v_gene: TRBV6-1
abundance: few
j_gene: TRBJ1-2
d_gene: TRBD1
CDR3aa: CASSEQTGPNYGYTF
CDR3nt: TGTGCCAGCAGTGAACAGACAGGGCCTAACTATGGCTACACCTTC

v_gene: TRBV3-1/TRBV3-2
abundance: .
j_gene: TRBJ1-4
d_gene: .
CDR3aa: CASSHGERGEKLFF
CDR3nt: TGTGCCAGCAGCCACGGAGAGAGGGGGGAAAAACTGTTTTTT

v_gene: TRBV5-8
abundance: .
j_gene: TRBJ1-5
d_gene: .
CDR3aa: CASSPSILAVNQPQHF
CDR3nt: TGTGCCAGCAGCCCCAGTATATTGGCTGTCAATCAGCCCCAGCATTTT

v_gene: TRBV27
abundance: .
j_gene: TRBJ1-1
d_gene: .
CDR3aa: CASHRGAEAFF
CDR3nt: TGTGCCAGCCATCGGGGGGCTGAAGCTTTCTTT

v_gene: TRBV2
abundance: .
j_gene: TRBJ1-2
d_gene: TRBD1
CDR3aa: CASSEEVRGYGYTF
CDR3nt: TGTGCCAGCAGTGAAGAGGTCAGGGGGTATGGCTACACCTTC